This T cell receptor (beta chain) was sequenced during a study of blood T cell repertoires in COVID-19. Study-wide context: The United States, Italy and Spain supplied acute and convalescent COVID-19 samples. Sources were T cells, B-cell-depleted T cells, or PBMCs; the material itself was cDNA or gDNA.

Germline CDR1 is LNHDA and CDR2 is SQIVND (reference sequence). The length of the CDR3 is 14 residues. V dropped 3 bases and J dropped 1; count of bases not matched to a gene: 0. Authors' analysis steps: Nucleated cell number was recorded as an estimate derived from reference gene primer amplification. This table comes from immunoSEQ multiplex PCR, and its TCRdb copy is limited to in-frame clones, with some not included. V, J and clone size reflect that table, while D and trimming were determined from the DNA. The profile shows approximately 69,000 clones, roughly 80% of them singletons. Sample: peripheral blood. The V gene is TRBV19, the J gene TRBJ2-3; 8 bases are shared with TRBD2. This TCR came from an older woman with acute or convalescent COVID-19. The DNA of the CDR3 is TGTGCCAGTAGTATGACTAGCGGCACAGATACGCAGTATTTT. It encodes CASSMTSGTDTQYF.